The source of this T cell receptor (beta chain) is a study of molecular identifiers for immune sequencing clone quantification. Concerning this clonotype: The antigen is unknown. A much more abundant neighbour one base away suggests this may be a read error.

The study, taken as a whole, reports: Sizes of highly expanded clones could be underestimated through identical TCRs sharing a barcode.

Germline-derived CDR1 and CDR2 are SGHVS and FNYEAQ. The CDR3 contains 17 residues. V was trimmed by 1 base and J by 1 base, leaving 16 bases between them. TCRdb redid the calling of the PCR reads with MiXCR, one entry per CDR3 protein. The table includes about 640,000 distinct CDR3 sequences, less than 20% detected once. The rearrangement uses TRBV7-6 and TRBJ2-5; no firm D call. The receptor's source is a human donor in good health. Some libraries in this study had Jurkat cell RNA spiked in. The source material was naive CD8+ T cells from blood, with Jurkat cell RNA spiked in. Regarding subset: FACS-sorted CD8+CD4-CCR7+CD45RA+ naive T cells. Here the CDR3 reads CASSLDRAGGPQETQYF. CDR3 bases: TGTGCCAGCAGCTTAGATAGGGCCGGCGGACCCCAAGAGACCCAGTACTTC.